These 13 T cell receptor beta chains originate from one sample sequenced in a study of CD8 T cells in Susac syndrome. The RNA, about 0.45 to 1 ug, was put through reverse transcription using random hexamers. From the immunoSEQ multiplex PCR reads, TCRdb called clonotypes with MiXCR, one entry per CDR3 protein. The sample consists of 170,000 or so distinct CDR3 sequences, 94% of them appearing once. The sample comprised CD4+ T cells from PBMCs. The receptors stem from a human donor with Susac syndrome.

The chain has TRBV5-1 and TRBJ1-1, with 7 bases lining up with TRBD1. V dropped 1 base and J dropped 6; count of bases not matched to a gene: 6. The CDR3 is 14 residues long. Germline V gives CDR1 SGHRS, CDR2 YFSETQ. CDR3 loop: CASSLQGGFAEAFF. The CDR3 DNA follows: TGCGCCAGCAGCTTGCAAGGGGGCTTCGCTGAAGCTTTCTTT.

J is TRBJ1-3 and V is TRBV4-3, with D possibly being TRBD1 (5 bases). Germline lookup yields CDR1 LGHNA and CDR2 YSLEER. V was trimmed by 0 bases and J by 0 bases, leaving 12 bases between them. The CDR3 extends over 17 amino acids. CDR3 coding DNA: TGCGCCAGCAGCCAAGATCTCGGCGGGGCCTCTGGAAACACCATATATTTT. The encoded protein is CASSQDLGGASGNTIYF.

In this sample, this clonotype turned up once. The chain couples TRBV11-2 to TRBJ1-1, with 8 bases aligning to TRBD1. Germline CDR1 reads SGHAT; CDR2 reads FQNNGV. CDR3 length equals 14 residues. The trim removed 1 base at V and 8 bases at J, leaving 6 bases unmatched. The CDR3 nucleotides read TGTGCCAGCAGCTTAGGGGGTTGGACAGGGGAAGCTTTCTTT. This encodes CASSLGGWTGEAFF. The whole variable domain, remainder taken from reference TRBV11-2 and TRBJ1-1, is EAGVAQSPRYKIIEKRQSVAFWCNPISGHATLYWYQQILGQGPKLLIQFQNNGVVDDSQLPKDRFSAERLKGVDSTLKIQPAKLEDSAVYLCASSLGGWTGEAFFGQGTRLTVV.

The rearrangement links TRBV20-1 to TRBJ2-4; 8 bases are a match to TRBD1. CDR3 size: 14 residues. CDR1 and CDR2 (germline): DFQATT, SNEGSKA (reference sequence). V shed 7 bases, J shed 6 bases, and the junction held 11 bases outside the gene matches. CDR3: CSGWTGKGGNIQYF. The CDR3 region has the DNA TGCAGTGGTTGGACAGGGAAGGGCGGAAACATTCAGTACTTC.

This chain joins TRBV6-2 or TRBV6-3 and TRBJ1-5; the D is unclear. Per the germline V gene, CDR1 is MNHEY and CDR2 is SVGEGT. Trimming removed 5 bases at V and 5 bases at J, with 7 bases between. The CDR3 totals 12 residues. CDR3 nucleotide sequence: TGTGCCAGCAGTGCTCGGGATCAGCCCCAGCATTTT. It specifies CASSARDQPQHF.

The chain links TRBV7-2 to TRBJ2-3, with 15 bases fitting TRBD2. The J segment lost 6 bases and the V segment lost 4 bases, leaving 5 bases of the junction unmatched. Per germline, CDR1 SGHTA and CDR2 FQGNSA. CDR3 length: 16 amino acids. The CDR3 sequence: CASSSRTSGGVDTQYF. The CDR3 DNA is TGTGCCAGCAGCTCCCGGACTAGCGGGGGGGTTGATACGCAGTATTTT.

The chain joins TRBV20-1 to TRBJ2-5, with D tentatively TRBD2 (5 bases). The CDR3 totals 14 residues. Germline V gene data show CDR1 as DFQATT and CDR2 as SNEGSKA (reference sequence). V shed 6 bases and J shed 2 bases, with 16 bases lying between them. The CDR3 sequence: CSAQRRAVQETQYF. The CDR3 DNA reads as TGCAGTGCCCAAAGACGAGCGGTACAAGAGACCCAGTACTTC.

The chain recombines TRBV6-4 with TRBJ2-3; maybe TRBD1 (5 bases). The CDR3 has 13 amino acids. Germline V lookup: CDR1 MRHNA, CDR2 SNTAGT. Trimming pared 6 bases from V and 8 bases from J, leaving 15 bases between. The CDR3 spells CASRPGQGGTQYF. DNA for the CDR3: TGTGCCAGCAGGCCAGGCCAGGGCGGTACGCAGTATTTT.

This rearrangement joins TRBV28 to TRBJ2-7; D uncertain. The germline gives CDR1 MDHEN, CDR2 SYDVKM. Deletions cut 7 bases from V and 2 bases from J, with 15 bases between. The CDR3 has 14 residues. The CDR3 sequence is CASTKVGKTYEQYF. DNA for the CDR3: TGTGCCAGCACCAAAGTGGGGAAAACCTACGAGCAGTACTTC.

This sequence joins TRBV5-6 and TRBJ2-7; the D gene is possibly TRBD2 (5 bases). V was pared by 4 bases and J by 3 bases, with 23 bases between. CDR3 length equals 17 residues. CDR1 SGHDT and CDR2 YYEEEE come from the germline V gene. CDR3 region: CASSTRINSQFHYEQYF. The CDR3 DNA sequence: TGTGCCAGCAGCACTAGGATAAACAGCCAATTCCACTACGAGCAGTACTTC.

The chain employs TRBV5-1 and TRBJ1-1; D may be TRBD1 (6 bases). The CDR3 is made up of 16 amino acids. The V gene lost 0 bases and the J gene lost 0 bases, with 12 bases spanning the gap. Per the germline V gene, CDR1 is SGHRS and CDR2 is YFSETQ. DNA of the CDR3: TGCGCCAGCAGCTTGGTAGCAGGGGCGATGAACACTGAAGCTTTCTTT. Translating gives CASSLVAGAMNTEAFF.

Regarding this clonotype: A read error may produce the germline difference seen at one junction end. V and J are TRBV7-7 and TRBJ1-1, with D unresolved. This CDR3 comprises 13 residues. Germline loops: CDR1 SSHAT, CDR2 FNYEAQ (reference sequence). The CDR3 DNA follows: TGTGCTAGCAGCTTAGCCCCATTCACTGAAGCTTTCTTT. It is translated as CASSLAPFTEAFF. Full variable domain (remainder filled in from reference TRBV7-7 and TRBJ1-1): GAGVSQSPRYKVTKRGQDVTLRCDPISSHATLYWYQQALGQGPEFLTYFNYEAQPDKSGLPSDRFSAERPEGSISTLTIQRTEQRDSAMYRCASSLAPFTEAFFGQGTRLTVV.

The CDR3 DNA sequence: TGTGCCAGTAGTGGGGCATGGGGAAATAATTCACCCCTCCACTTT. This sequence encodes CASSGAWGNNSPLHF. The chain recombines TRBV19 with TRBJ1-6; weak D call: TRBD1 (5 bases). Trimming left V 5 bases short and J 5 bases short, with 13 bases between. The CDR3 length is 15 residues. Germline CDR1 reads LNHDA; CDR2 reads SQIVND (reference sequence).